This T cell receptor beta chain derives from a study of cytomegalovirus exposure and HLA in healthy donors (dated by TCRdb to the late 2010s). About the full investigation: An earlier analysis of several hundred of the donors reported roughly 300 Gb of sequence data and 117 million unique TCR beta sequences from about 200 million T cells. Typing coverage differed by locus: A, B, C, DRB1 and DQB1 were typed in roughly 620-630 donors, DQA1 in approximately 520, DPA1 in some 570, and DPB1 in about 450. The later analysis used no new phenotypic data to find candidate immune exposures, relying instead on TCR beta sequences and their occurrence across donors. To predict cytomegalovirus infection status, the study brought together high-throughput TCR immunosequencing, statistical association of individual TCRs with disease status, and machine learning. Because of strong linkage in the cohort, roughly five DR-DQ haplotypes were treated as single units for association and clustering. Genome-wide SNP genotypes for about three fifths of the 666 donors were used in a later genetic analysis, which treated that subset as a discovery cohort. Donor age, sex, ethnicity and CMV serostatus were collected together with the repertoire data. All discovery cohort repertoires had been generated using a single sequencing platform. The aim of the study was to test whether cataloging public T cell receptors could identify signatures of past pathogen exposure. Across some 400 genotyped donors of the cohort, an average of 235,054 unique TCR beta nucleotide sequences per donor were sequenced, and roughly 17% of those sequences were non-productive. Along with the roughly 700-subject first cohort, a separate validation cohort of around 110 different subjects was used. HLA typing covered class I and class II loci at four-digit resolution. To decide whether each TCR beta V gene segment behaved as functional or pseudogenic, an earlier analysis of fewer than 750 of the donors relied on high-throughput TCR beta sequencing. The T cell repertoires of about 700 subjects were profiled by immunosequencing and related to cytomegalovirus serostatus. To study patterns of TCR occurrence, a later analysis re-analyzed previously published TCR beta repertoires from 666 donors and added high-resolution HLA genotyping. An early release that covered about 600 HLA-typed donors contained approximately 300 gigabases of sequencing data and roughly 84 million unique TCR sequences. Of the approximately 400 genotyped donors, less than 85% were placed in the genetic ancestry cluster associated with self-reported Caucasian donors. Results the study describes overall, beyond this receptor: In vitro tests confirmed that a few of the cytomegalovirus-associated TCR beta chains recognize cytomegalovirus antigens. A later analysis found that most CMV-associated TCR beta chains appeared HLA-restricted, with HLA associations seemingly driven largely by CMV exposure. At a false discovery rate of 0.05, a later analysis linked about 16,000 TCR beta sequences to specific HLA alleles. Because the 87-base-pair reads could not distinguish some IMGT-functional V segments, including TRBV6-2 and TRBV6-3, those segments were excluded. Strong co-occurrence of HLA alleles, especially DR and DQ, made assigning TCR associations to individual alleles difficult. The presence/absence analyses assumed that sequencing depth was roughly uniform across donors, and that assumption may not be true. A later analysis found that TCR association rates varied across HLA loci, with DRB1 alleles showing the most associated TCRs and HLA-C alleles the fewest. Immune exposure information for the cohort was limited to CMV serostatus. Broadly in line with IMGT annotations, most TCR beta V segments showed up in productive rearrangements about 90% or about 30% of the time in an earlier analysis of some 590 of the donors. In the study, around 150 TCR beta chains were listed as associated with cytomegalovirus. A further reported finding was that TCR beta sequences accurately predicted the HLA-A and HLA-B alleles for most subjects in the first cohort. According to a later genetic analysis, donors in an Asian-associated ancestry cluster had fewer N-insertions in productive TCRs than the approximately 670-donor mean. Most TCR sequences were observed very rarely across donors, whereas some public TCRs were present in many individuals. HLA typing was unavailable for some donors at each locus, so association tests used only the typed subset. A later analysis reported that several top co-occurrence clusters appeared linked to parvovirus B19, influenza, CMV and Epstein-Barr virus. Because counts were too low, some 17 rarely observed V segments, including chromosome 9 orphons, were excluded from the earlier analysis of fewer than 650 of the donors. The authors suggested that the approach could potentially be extended to other disease states and immunological phenotypes. Linkage disequilibrium might explain the correlated functional status among segregating V segments, but an unknown experimental factor could not be ruled out. A cluster of highly shared sequence variants was judged likely to represent a technical artifact of the sequencing pipeline. In this cohort, only TCR beta chains were sequenced, and detectable features were limited by the absence of alpha or paired-chain data. A later genetic analysis associated a missense DCLRE1C variant with V-gene and J-gene trimming of TCR beta chains, and an independent cohort replicated the association. In a later analysis, HLA-associated TCR beta chains showed more clonal expansion and lower generation probabilities than non-associated chains that were equally common. In both the original and validation cohorts, the classifier was reported to diagnose cytomegalovirus status with high specificity and sensitivity.

Library method: the immunoSEQ multiplex PCR assay. A mixture of 60 forward primers for TCR Vbeta segments and 13 reverse primers for TCR Jbeta segments was used in the multiplex PCR. Amplification of the CDR3 region of rearranged TCR beta genes was performed with a multiplex PCR assay on genomic DNA. Amplified TCR beta libraries were sequenced as 87-base-pair reads on the Illumina HiSeq System. Regarding the original processing steps: A later analysis counted about 80 million unique TCR beta chains across the 690 or so repertoires, and about 10 million of these chains were shared by at least two donors. To remove PCR and sequencing errors, raw reads were error-corrected and collapsed into unique sequences using a nearest-neighbor algorithm that merged closely related sequences. To assign V, D and J gene segments, CDR3 sequences were aligned to IMGT reference sequences. Each retained sequence needed at least a six-nucleotide match to both a V gene segment and a J gene segment. Rearrangements were called productive when the CDR3 lacked stop codons and stayed in frame with V and J; all others were non-productive. CDR3 was defined according to IMGT convention as the region running from the second conserved V-encoded cysteine to the conserved J-encoded phenylalanine. In an earlier analysis of 550 to 650 of the donors, sequences lacking an unambiguous match to a single V gene segment were excluded. In an earlier analysis of approximately 500 of the donors, a V segment was called functional when productive rearrangements were above 56.7%, and segregating when the standard deviation between donors exceeded 5%. A statistical classification framework was built to diagnose cytomegalovirus status from the catalog of TCR beta chain sequences. A later analysis assigned V and J genes by comparing TCR nucleotide sequences with IMGT/GENE-DB human TR gene sequences. In a later analysis, CDR3 sequences and most-parsimonious VDJ recombination scenarios were assigned using the TCRdist pipeline. In a later analysis, every TCR beta chain was defined by the combination of its CDR3 amino acid sequence and its V-gene family, and reads without a unique V-gene family were dropped. In a later analysis, around 600 highly shared, low-generation-probability nucleotide sequences were removed to address suspected cross-contamination and a sequencing artifact. In a later analysis, a clonal expansion index was calculated for each public chain from normalized within-repertoire ranks of inferred template counts. A later analysis computed generation probabilities with a VDJ recombination model fitted to out-of-frame rearrangements, and checked the results against IGoR. A later analysis scored TCR-TCR, TCR-HLA and TCR-CMV co-occurrence with hypergeometric tests, applying a repertoire-size bias correction to TCR pairs. False discovery rates were estimated in a later analysis by permuting HLA or CMV assignments 20 times. A later analysis grouped co-occurring TCRs with DBSCAN, adding TCRdist sequence similarity when clustering within HLA-allele-positive subsets. Repertoires with fewer than 30,000 or more than 120,000 public chains, plus five repertoires with anomalous nucleotide sharing, were excluded from co-occurrence clustering. Imported from immuneACCESS, the table was reduced by TCRdb to in-frame sequences with V and J called. These copies leave out some clones; in studies compared against another copy, an unresolved V gene accounts for under half, and the cause of the remainder is not known. The V and J calls and the clone size are those of that table, but D and trimming were determined from the DNA. The sample contains approximately 160,000 clones, approximately 80% of them found a single time. The ten largest clonotypes hold approximately 2% of the sample.

The cohort consisted of approximately 690 healthy bone marrow donors. All cohort members were sampled while nominally healthy, although unrecorded immune exposures were likely present. The donor was CMV seronegative and was included in the group of 352 seronegative cohort members. Each donor provided a peripheral blood sample, and peripheral blood mononuclear cells were used for TCR beta sequencing. The Qiagen DNeasy Blood Extraction Kit was used to extract genomic DNA from the blood cell samples. A remark on this clone: No antigen is known for it. Per-base quality was not reported, and no clone a single base away is much larger than it.

Measured from the cysteine to the phenylalanine, the CDR3 is 15 residues long. The sequence is cut down to CDR3 DNA, 45 bases in frame from base 1. The germline V gene encodes CDR1 SGHTA and CDR2 FQGNSA. V lost 5 bases and J lost 2 bases; the stretch between them is 14 bases long. The receptor chain draws on TRBV7-2 and TRBJ2-3, with the D gene not confidently named. The sequencing input was PBMCs. The clonotype comes from a woman aged 18-29 years in good health and CMV-seronegative. The CDR3 reads as follows: CASSHGQISTDTQYF. The DNA is as follows: TGTGCCAGCAGCCATGGCCAGATATCCACAGATACGCAGTATTTT.